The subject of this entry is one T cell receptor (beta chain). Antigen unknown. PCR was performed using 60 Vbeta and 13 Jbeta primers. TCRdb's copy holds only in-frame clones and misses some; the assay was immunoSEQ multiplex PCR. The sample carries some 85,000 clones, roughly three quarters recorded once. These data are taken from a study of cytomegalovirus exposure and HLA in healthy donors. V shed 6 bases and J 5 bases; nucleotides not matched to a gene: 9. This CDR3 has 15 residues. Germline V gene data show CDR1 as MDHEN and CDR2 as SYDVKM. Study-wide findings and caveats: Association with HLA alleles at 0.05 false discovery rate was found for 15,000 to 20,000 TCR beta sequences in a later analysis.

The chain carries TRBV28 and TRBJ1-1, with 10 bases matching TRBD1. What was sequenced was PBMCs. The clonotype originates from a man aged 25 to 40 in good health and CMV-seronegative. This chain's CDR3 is CASSRRQGAETEAFF. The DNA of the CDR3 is TGTGCCAGCAGCCGACGACAGGGGGCTGAGACTGAAGCTTTCTTT.